The clone carrying this T cell receptor (beta chain) was seen repeatedly, ten times or more. Its matching antigen is unknown. The record originates from a study of blood T cells in healthy people across ages. Per germline, CDR1 LGHDT and CDR2 YNNKEL (reference sequence). The CDR3 contains 12 residues. Trimming removed 1 base from V and 6 bases from J, with 7 bases in between. Regarding the study as a whole: Any conclusive comparison of naive versus antigen-experienced cells was prevented by using unsorted PBMCs. Older age coincided with a roughly linear decline in TCR beta diversity per million T cells.

Then a second PCR, running about 7 to 11 cycles, was carried out with a sample-barcoded 5' primer and a J-beta primer mix. TCRdb re-derived calls from the 5' RACE reads in MiXCR, one entry per CDR3 protein. This table has roughly 900,000 distinct CDR3 sequences, under 35% appearing once. The chain is built from TRBV3-1 and TRBJ2-7, with D uncertain. The sample was blood. This TCR was sampled from a woman of 80 years or more in good health. CDR3 sequence: CASSQVQSEQYF. The DNA for the CDR3 is TGTGCCAGCAGCCAAGTTCAGAGCGAGCAGTACTTC.